The next 5 T cell receptor beta chains were all read from a single sample in a study of human T cells and chemical hapten exposure. MiXCR was run by TCRdb on the RACE reads, yielding one entry per CDR3 protein. The table shows about 49,000 distinct CDR3 sequences, with about 9% occurring only once. Time point: patch test 1, 2 weeks after DPC sensitization. Treatment specified: therapeutic diphenylcyclopropenone sensitization with weekly scalp DPC. This specimen was whole blood, taken in connection with sensitization to the hapten diphenylcyclopropenone (DPC). The receptor source for this set is a woman in her fifties or sixties with alopecia areata. Some clones in this sample may be carry-over from other donors' samples.

In this sample, this clonotype turned up many times. This sequence joins TRBV12-2 and TRBJ1-5; the table assigns TRBD1, which was not confirmed against the DNA. TRBV12-2 is shown as a pseudogene. The CDR3 contains 16 residues. CDR3 sequence reads: CASRPTGDPSNQPQHF. As DNA, the CDR3 is TGTGCAAGTCGCCCGACAGGGGACCCTAGCAATCAGCCCCAGCATTTT.

CDR3 nucleotides: TGTGCCAGCAGCTTCTCGCGGGAGAACTCCTACGAGCAGTACTTC. This translates into CASSFSRENSYEQYF. V gene TRBV7-2 combines with J gene TRBJ2-7; 7 bases align to TRBD2. V shed 3 bases, J shed 0 bases, and the junction held 5 bases outside the gene matches. The CDR3 totals 15 residues. Germline loops: CDR1 SGHTA, CDR2 FQGNSA.

In its sample, this clonotype was seen many times. V and J are TRBV28 and TRBJ2-7; 9 bases map to TRBD2. J was trimmed by 5 bases and V by 6 bases; bases with no gene match: 11. The CDR3 runs to 15 residues. Germline CDR1 and CDR2: MDHEN and SYDVKM. The DNA of the CDR3 is TGTGCCAGCAGGCGTAGCGGGAGCCGGGGGAACGAGCAGTACTTC. Translated: CASRRSGSRGNEQYF.

This clonotype has ten or more counts. The rearrangement joins TRBV28 to TRBJ2-7, with 7 nucleotides matching TRBD1. This CDR3 contains 15 residues. The V and J ends lost 5 bases and 0 bases, in that order; junction bases with no gene match: 7. The germline CDR1 and CDR2 sequences are MDHEN and SYDVKM. The CDR3 bases are TGTGCCAGCAGTCCCCCTTCAGGGGGCTCCTACGAGCAGTACTTC. Protein product: CASSPPSGGSYEQYF.

This clonotype was counted at least ten times. CDR3 region: CASTNFPRGGTEAFF. CDR3 in DNA: TGTGCCAGCACCAATTTCCCCCGAGGGGGCACTGAAGCTTTCTTT. The V call is TRBV27, the J call TRBJ1-1, with TRBD1 as a possible D gene (6 bases). Trimming stripped 7 bases from V and 4 bases from J, with 19 bases between. From germline, CDR1 is MNHEY and CDR2 SMNVEV (reference sequence). CDR3 length: 15 amino acids.